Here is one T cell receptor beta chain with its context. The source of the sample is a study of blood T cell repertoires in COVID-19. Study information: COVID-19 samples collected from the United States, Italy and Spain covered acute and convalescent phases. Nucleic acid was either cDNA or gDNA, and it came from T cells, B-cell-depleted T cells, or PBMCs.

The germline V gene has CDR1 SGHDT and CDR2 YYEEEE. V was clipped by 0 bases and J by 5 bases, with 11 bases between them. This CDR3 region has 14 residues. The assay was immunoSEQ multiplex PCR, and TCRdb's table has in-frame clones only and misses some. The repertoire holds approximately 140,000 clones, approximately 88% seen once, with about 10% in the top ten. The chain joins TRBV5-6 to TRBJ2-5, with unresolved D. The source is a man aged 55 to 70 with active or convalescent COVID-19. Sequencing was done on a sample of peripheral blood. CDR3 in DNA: TGTGCCAGCAGCTTGGGGAGACCTCGGGAGACCCAGTACTTC. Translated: CASSLGRPRETQYF.